What follows is one TCR beta chain and its context. The data were produced by immunoSEQ multiplex PCR, yet TCRdb's version contains in-frame clones alone and is incomplete. This repertoire shows about 78,000 clones, less than 95% found once; its top ten account for under 1.1%. The data derive from a study of blood T cell repertoires in COVID-19. CDR1 is SGHTA, CDR2 FQGNSA, per germline. The CDR3 has 17 amino acids. Losses at the gene ends were 5 bases for V and 2 bases for J; bases not matched to a gene: 3. The chain uses TRBV7-2 and TRBJ2-2; TRBD2 matches at 15 bases. This receptor was obtained from a woman aged 45-65 years in a cohort sampled during active COVID-19. Sample: peripheral blood. CDR3 loop: CASSPGLAGGNTGELFF. In DNA form, the CDR3 reads TGTGCCAGCAGCCCGGGACTAGCGGGAGGTAACACCGGGGAGCTGTTTTTT.